Given below is one T cell receptor (beta chain) in context. Its antigen is unidentified. This record belongs to a study of OX40 agonist ivuxolimab in advanced cancers. Looking at the study overall: One patient with hepatocellular carcinoma and two with cutaneous melanoma, three in all, had partial responses. Overall study findings and caveats: At 0.1 to 3.0 mg/kg, clonal expansion of CD4+ and CD8+ blood T cells had occurred by week 6.

This CDR3 spans 17 amino acids. Libraries were prepared by immunoSEQ multiplex PCR; TCRdb keeps only in-frame clonotypes and omits some of them. The data hold 66,000 or so clones, with roughly 76% observed a single time. The chain uses TRBV1 and TRBJ2-5. TRBV1 is classified as a pseudogene. Specimen: CD4+ or CD8+ T cells sorted from blood, collected in a trial of the OX40 agonist ivuxolimab. The sequence was obtained from an adult with an advanced solid tumor such as melanoma, head and neck, liver or kidney cancer. For the CDR3, the DNA is TGCACCAGCAGCCAAGACCAACCACAGAGACTGCAAGAGACCCAGTACTTC. Protein sequence: CTSSQDQPQRLQETQYF.